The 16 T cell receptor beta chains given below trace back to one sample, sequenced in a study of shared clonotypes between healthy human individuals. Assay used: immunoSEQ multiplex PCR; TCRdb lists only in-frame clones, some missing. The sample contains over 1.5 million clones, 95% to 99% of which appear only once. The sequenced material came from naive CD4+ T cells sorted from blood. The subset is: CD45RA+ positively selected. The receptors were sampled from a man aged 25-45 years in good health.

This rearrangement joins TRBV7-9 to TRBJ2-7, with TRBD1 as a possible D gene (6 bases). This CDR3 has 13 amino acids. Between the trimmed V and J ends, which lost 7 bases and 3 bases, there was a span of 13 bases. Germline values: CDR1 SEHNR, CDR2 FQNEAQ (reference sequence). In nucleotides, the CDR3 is TGTGCCAGCACGAAGGACAGCAACTACGAGCAGTACTTC. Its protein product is CASTKDSNYEQYF.

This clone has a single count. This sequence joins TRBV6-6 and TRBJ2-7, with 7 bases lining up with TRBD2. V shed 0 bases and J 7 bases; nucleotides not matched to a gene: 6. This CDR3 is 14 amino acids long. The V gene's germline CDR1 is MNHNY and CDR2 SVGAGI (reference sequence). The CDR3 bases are TGTGCCAGCAGTTACTCGGGGGGGGGAGCGGAGCAGTACTTC. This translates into CASSYSGGGAEQYF.

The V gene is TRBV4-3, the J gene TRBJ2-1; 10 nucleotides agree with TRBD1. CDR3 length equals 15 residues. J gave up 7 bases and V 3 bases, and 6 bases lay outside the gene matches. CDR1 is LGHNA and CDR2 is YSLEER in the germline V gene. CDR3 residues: CASSQADRGLNEQFF. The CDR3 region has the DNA TGCGCCAGCAGCCAGGCAGACAGGGGGCTTAATGAGCAGTTCTTC.

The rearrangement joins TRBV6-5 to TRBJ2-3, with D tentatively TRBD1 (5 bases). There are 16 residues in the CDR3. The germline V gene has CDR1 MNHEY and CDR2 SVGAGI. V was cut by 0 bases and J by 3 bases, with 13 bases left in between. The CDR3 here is CASSYSLGASTDTQYF. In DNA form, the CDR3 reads TGTGCCAGCAGTTACTCCTTAGGGGCCTCGACAGATACGCAGTATTTT.

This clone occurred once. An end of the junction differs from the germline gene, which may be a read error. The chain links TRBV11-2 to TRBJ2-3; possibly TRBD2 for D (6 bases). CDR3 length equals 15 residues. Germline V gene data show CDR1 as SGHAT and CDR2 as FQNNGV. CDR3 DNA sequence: TGTGCCAGCAGCGTAGACGGGAGAGGGATAGATACGCAGTATTTT. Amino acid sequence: CASSVDGRGIDTQYF.

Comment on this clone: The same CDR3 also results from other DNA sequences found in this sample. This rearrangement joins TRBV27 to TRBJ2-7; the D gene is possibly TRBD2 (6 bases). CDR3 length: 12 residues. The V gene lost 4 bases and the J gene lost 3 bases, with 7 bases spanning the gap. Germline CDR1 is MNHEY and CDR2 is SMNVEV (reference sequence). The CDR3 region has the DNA TGTGCCAGCAGTTCCGGGGGCTACGAGCAGTACTTC. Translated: CASSSGGYEQYF.

DNA of the CDR3: TGTGCCAGCAGCTTGTCTAAAACAGGAGACACCGGGGAGCTGTTTTTT. As protein: CASSLSKTGDTGELFF. The chain combines TRBV5-4 with TRBJ2-2; perhaps TRBD1 as D (5 bases). This CDR3 has 16 amino acids. V lost 1 base and J lost 3, with 13 bases in between. Germline V gives CDR1 SGHNT, CDR2 YYREEE (reference sequence).

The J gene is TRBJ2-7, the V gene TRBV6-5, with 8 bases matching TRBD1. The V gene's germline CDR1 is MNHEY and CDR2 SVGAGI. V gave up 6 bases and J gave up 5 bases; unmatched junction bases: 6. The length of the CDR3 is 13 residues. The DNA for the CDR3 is TGTGCCAGCAGGAAGACAGGGGAGAACGAGCAGTACTTC. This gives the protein CASRKTGENEQYF.

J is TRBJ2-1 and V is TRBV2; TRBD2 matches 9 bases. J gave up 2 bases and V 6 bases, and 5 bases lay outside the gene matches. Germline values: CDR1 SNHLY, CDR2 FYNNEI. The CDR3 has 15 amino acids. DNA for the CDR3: TGTGCCAGCAGGGGCGGGAGGGCCCCCTACAATGAGCAGTTCTTC. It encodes CASRGGRAPYNEQFF.

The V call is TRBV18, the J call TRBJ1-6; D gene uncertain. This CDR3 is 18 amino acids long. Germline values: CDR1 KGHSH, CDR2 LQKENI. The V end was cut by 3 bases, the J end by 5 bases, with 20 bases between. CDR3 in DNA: TGTGCCAGCTCACCCCTGGGCCCACCTTACTCGAATAATTCACCCCTCCACTTT. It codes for CASSPLGPPYSNNSPLHF.

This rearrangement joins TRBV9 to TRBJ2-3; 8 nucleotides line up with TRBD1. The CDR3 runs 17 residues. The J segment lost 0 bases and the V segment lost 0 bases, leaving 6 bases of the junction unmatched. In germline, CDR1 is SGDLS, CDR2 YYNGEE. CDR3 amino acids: CASSVAGGGTSTDTQYF. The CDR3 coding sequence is TGTGCCAGCAGCGTAGCAGGGGGCGGTACTAGCACAGATACGCAGTATTTT.

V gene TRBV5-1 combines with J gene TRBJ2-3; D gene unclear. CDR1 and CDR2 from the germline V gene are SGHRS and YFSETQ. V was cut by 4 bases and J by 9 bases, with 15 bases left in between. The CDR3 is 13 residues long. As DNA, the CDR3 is TGCGCCAGCAGCCCAGGCCCTGGATACACGCAGTATTTT. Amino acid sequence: CASSPGPGYTQYF.

CDR3 amino acids: CASSVWEEGEAFF. As DNA, the CDR3 is TGTGCCAGCAGTGTTTGGGAAGAGGGTGAAGCTTTCTTT. The J gene is TRBJ1-1, the V gene TRBV2; D remains unclear. V lost 4 bases, J lost 7 bases, and 13 bases lay in between. CDR1 is SNHLY, CDR2 FYNNEI, per germline. The CDR3 covers 13 residues.

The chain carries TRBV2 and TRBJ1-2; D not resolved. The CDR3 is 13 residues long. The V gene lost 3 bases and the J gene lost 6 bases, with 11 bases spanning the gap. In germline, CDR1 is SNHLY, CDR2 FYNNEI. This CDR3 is CASSDFGFHGYTF. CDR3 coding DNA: TGTGCCAGCAGTGATTTTGGGTTCCATGGCTACACCTTC.

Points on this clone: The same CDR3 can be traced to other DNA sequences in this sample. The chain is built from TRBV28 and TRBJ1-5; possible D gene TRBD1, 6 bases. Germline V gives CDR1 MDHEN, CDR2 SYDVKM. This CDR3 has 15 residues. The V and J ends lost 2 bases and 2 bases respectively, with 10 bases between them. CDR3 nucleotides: TGTGCCAGCAGTTTAGGGGGGGCTCGCAATCAGCCCCAGCATTTT. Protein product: CASSLGGARNQPQHF.

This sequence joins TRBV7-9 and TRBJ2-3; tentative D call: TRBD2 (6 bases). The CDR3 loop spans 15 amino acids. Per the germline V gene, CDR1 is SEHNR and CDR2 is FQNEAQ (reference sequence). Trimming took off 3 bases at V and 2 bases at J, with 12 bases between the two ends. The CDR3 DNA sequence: TGTGCCAGCAGCTTGGTGACTAGACTCACAGATACGCAGTATTTT. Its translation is CASSLVTRLTDTQYF.